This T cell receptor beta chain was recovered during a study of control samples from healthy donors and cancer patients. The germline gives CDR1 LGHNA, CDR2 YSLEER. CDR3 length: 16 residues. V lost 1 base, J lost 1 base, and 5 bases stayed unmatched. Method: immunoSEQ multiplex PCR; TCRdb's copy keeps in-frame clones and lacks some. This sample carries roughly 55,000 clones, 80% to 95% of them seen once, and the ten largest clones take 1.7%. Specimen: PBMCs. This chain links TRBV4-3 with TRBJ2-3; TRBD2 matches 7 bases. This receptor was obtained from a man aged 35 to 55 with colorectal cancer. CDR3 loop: CASSQGGLGGTDTQYF. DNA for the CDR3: TGCGCCAGCAGCCAAGGTGGACTAGGCGGCACAGATACGCAGTATTTT.